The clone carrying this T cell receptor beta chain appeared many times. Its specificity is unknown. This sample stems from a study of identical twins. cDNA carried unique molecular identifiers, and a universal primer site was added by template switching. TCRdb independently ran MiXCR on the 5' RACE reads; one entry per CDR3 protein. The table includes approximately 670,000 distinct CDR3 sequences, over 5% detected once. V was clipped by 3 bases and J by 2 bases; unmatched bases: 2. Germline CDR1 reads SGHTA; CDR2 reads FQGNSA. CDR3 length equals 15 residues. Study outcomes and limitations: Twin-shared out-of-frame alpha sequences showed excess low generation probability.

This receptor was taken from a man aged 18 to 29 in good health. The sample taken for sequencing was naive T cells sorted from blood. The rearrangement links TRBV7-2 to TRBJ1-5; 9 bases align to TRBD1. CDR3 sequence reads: CASSFGDRGNQPQHF. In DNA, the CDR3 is TGTGCCAGCAGCTTCGGGGACAGGGGCAATCAGCCCCAGCATTTT.